The rows below give T cell receptor beta chains drawn from one sample of a study of blood T cell repertoires in COVID-19. TCRdb's copy holds only in-frame clones and misses some; the assay was immunoSEQ multiplex PCR. In the table there are 350,000 to 500,000 clones, about 90% of which are singletons. The sequenced material came from peripheral blood. Receptor source: a man aged 18 to 30 with COVID-19, enrolled during active disease. The CDR3 runs from the conserved cysteine through the conserved F or W. A D gene is named only where the DNA matches it firmly. Size tells how often a clone was seen (once, few, many) or the class of an expanded clone, and some rows leave it out.

clone_size	j_call	d_call	v_call	cdr3_aa	cdr3_nt
.	TRBJ2-7	TRBD1	TRBV6-5	CASSYTGTVNEQYF	TGTGCCAGCAGTTACACGGGGACAGTTAACGAGCAGTACTTC
.	TRBJ2-7	TRBD1	TRBV7-2	CASSSTGASHEQYF	TGTGCCAGCAGCTCGACAGGGGCCTCCCACGAGCAGTACTTC
.	TRBJ2-2	.	TRBV10-1	CASSEGRRGELFF	TGCGCCAGCAGTGAGGGGCGTCGAGGGGAGCTGTTTTTT
.	TRBJ1-6	.	TRBV5-6	CASSLVPGEYSPLHF	TGTGCCAGCAGCTTGGTACCAGGGGAGTATTCACCCCTCCACTTT
.	TRBJ2-7	.	TRBV5-4	CASSSSSYEQYF	TGTGCCAGCAGCTCCTCCTCCTACGAGCAGTACTTC
.	TRBJ2-7	TRBD1	TRBV7-9	CASSNPGQGNEQYF	TGTGCCAGCAGCAACCCGGGACAGGGAAACGAGCAGTACTTC
few	TRBJ1-1	.	TRBV30	CAWSGGSTEAFF	TGTGCCTGGAGTGGGGGCAGCACTGAAGCTTTCTTT
.	TRBJ2-3	TRBD2	TRBV27	CASSRGSFTDTQYF	TGTGCCAGCAGCCGCGGGAGTTTCACAGATACGCAGTATTTT
once	TRBJ2-7	TRBD2	TRBV7-9	CASSLGLAGDYEQYF	TGTGCCAGCAGCCTAGGACTAGCGGGAGACTACGAGCAGTACTTC
.	TRBJ2-2	TRBD2	TRBV29-1	CSVGTGGSTGELFF	TGCAGCGTTGGGACGGGAGGGTCTACCGGGGAGCTGTTTTTT
.	TRBJ2-1	.	TRBV2	CASSGAGINNEQFF	TGTGCCAGCAGTGGGGCAGGGATCAACAATGAGCAGTTCTTC
.	TRBJ2-1	.	TRBV5-6	CASSKRTWVNEQFF	TGTGCCAGCAGCAAGCGGACCTGGGTCAATGAGCAGTTCTTC
once	TRBJ2-2	TRBD1	TRBV2	CASSGQGDTGELFF	TGTGCCAGCTCGGGACAGGGCGACACCGGGGAGCTGTTTTTT
.	TRBJ2-5	TRBD1	TRBV12-5	CASGLVQGRQETQYF	TGTGCTAGTGGTTTGGTACAGGGGCGACAAGAGACCCAGTACTTC
.	TRBJ2-6	TRBD1	TRBV7-9	CASSPRQGAVSGANVLTF	TGTGCCAGCAGCCCACGACAGGGGGCGGTCTCTGGGGCCAACGTCCTGACTTTC
.	TRBJ1-1	.	TRBV19	CASSPTTGGYTEAFF	TGTGCCAGTAGTCCGACGACAGGCGGGTACACTGAAGCTTTCTTT
.	TRBJ1-5	.	TRBV6-6	CASGRIQGPQHF	TGTGCCAGCGGGAGAATACAGGGGCCCCAGCATTTT
.	TRBJ2-1	TRBD2	TRBV7-9	CASSGTLAGVSNEQFF	TGTGCCAGCAGCGGAACTCTAGCGGGAGTCAGCAATGAGCAGTTCTTC
.	TRBJ2-1	TRBD1	TRBV3-1/TRBV3-2	CASSRWDRGNEQFF	TGTGCCAGCAGCCGATGGGACAGGGGCAATGAGCAGTTCTTC
few	TRBJ2-1	TRBD2	TRBV18	CASSPGLENEQFF	TGTGCCAGCTCACCAGGACTAGAGAATGAGCAGTTCTTC
.	TRBJ1-4	TRBD1	TRBV5-1	CASSPRQGNEKLFF	TGCGCCAGCAGCCCTAGACAGGGAAATGAAAAACTGTTTTTT
.	TRBJ2-7	TRBD2	TRBV6-6	CASSYSPSGYYEQYF	TGTGCCAGCAGTTACTCCCCTAGCGGTTACTACGAGCAGTACTTC
few	TRBJ2-7	.	TRBV12-3/TRBV12-4	CASSFTPSYEQYF	TGTGCCAGCAGTTTTACTCCTTCCTACGAGCAGTACTTC
once	TRBJ2-3	TRBD2	TRBV5-4	CASRPQLAGHTSTDTQYF	TGTGCCAGCAGACCTCAACTAGCGGGCCACACTAGCACAGATACGCAGTATTTT
.	TRBJ2-3	TRBD2	TRBV5-8	CASSLDSGGGTDTQYF	TGTGCCAGCAGCTTGGATAGCGGGGGGGGAACAGATACGCAGTATTTT
.	TRBJ1-2	TRBD1	TRBV12-3/TRBV12-4	CASSRDSAYGYTF	TGTGCCAGCAGCCGGGACAGTGCCTATGGCTACACCTTC
.	TRBJ1-3	.	TRBV18	CASLPIEWGNTIYF	TGTGCCAGCTTACCCATCGAGTGGGGAAACACCATATATTTT
.	TRBJ2-7	.	TRBV14	CASSQGQGIYEQYF	TGTGCCAGCAGCCAAGGGCAGGGGATATACGAGCAGTACTTC
.	TRBJ2-3	.	TRBV10-1	CASSAGVDTQYF	TGCGCCAGCAGTGCGGGAGTAGATACGCAGTATTTT
.	TRBJ2-1	TRBD2	TRBV5-4	CASSLDSGRANEQFF	TGTGCCAGCAGCTTGGATAGCGGGAGGGCCAATGAGCAGTTCTTC
once	TRBJ2-6	TRBD2	TRBV27	CASRPVWGLAGARANVLTF	TGTGCCAGCAGACCCGTTTGGGGACTAGCGGGAGCTCGGGCCAACGTCCTGACTTTC
.	TRBJ2-2	TRBD2	TRBV28	CASSSRTSGRAVAGELFF	TGTGCCAGCAGTTCACGGACTAGCGGGAGGGCCGTGGCCGGGGAGCTGTTTTTT
.	TRBJ2-2	.	TRBV6-5	CARQDSLTGELFF	TGTGCCAGACAAGACTCTTTAACCGGGGAGCTGTTTTTT
.	TRBJ1-2	.	TRBV9	CASSGSGNSYGYTF	TGTGCCAGCAGCGGTTCAGGGAATTCTTATGGCTACACCTTC
.	TRBJ1-1	.	TRBV5-8	CASSLAGSGAFF	TGTGCCAGCAGCTTGGCGGGTTCGGGAGCTTTCTTT